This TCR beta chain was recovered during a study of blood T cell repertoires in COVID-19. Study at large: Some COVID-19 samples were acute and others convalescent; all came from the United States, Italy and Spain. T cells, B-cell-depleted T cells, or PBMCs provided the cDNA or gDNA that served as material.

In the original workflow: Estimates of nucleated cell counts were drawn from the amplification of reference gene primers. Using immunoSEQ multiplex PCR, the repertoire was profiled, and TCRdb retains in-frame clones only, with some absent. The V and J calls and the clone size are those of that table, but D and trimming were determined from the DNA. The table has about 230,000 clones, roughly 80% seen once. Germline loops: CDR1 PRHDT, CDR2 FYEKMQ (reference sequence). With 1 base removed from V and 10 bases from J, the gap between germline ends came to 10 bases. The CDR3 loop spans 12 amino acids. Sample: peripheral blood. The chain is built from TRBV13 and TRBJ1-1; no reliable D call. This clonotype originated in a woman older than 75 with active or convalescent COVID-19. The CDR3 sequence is CASSLVPSPAFF. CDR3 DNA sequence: TGTGCCAGCAGCTTAGTGCCTAGCCCAGCTTTCTTT.